The rows below give T cell receptor beta chains drawn from one sample of a study of T cell repertoires in cytomegalovirus infection. These receptors are not linked to any known antigen. TCRdb independently ran MiXCR on the reads; one entry per CDR3 protein. The sample consists of nearly 700,000 distinct CDR3 sequences, roughly 33% of them appearing once. Sequences were derived from cultured PBMCs, sampled from culture after CMV antigen stimulation. Receptors were obtained from a human donor in good health (CMV status not recorded). Some clones in this sample may be carry-over from other donors' samples. CDR3s include the opening cysteine and the closing phenylalanine or tryptophan. The order of the fields is J gene, clone size, D gene, V gene, CDR3 DNA, CDR3 protein. A D gene is named only where the DNA matches it firmly. Size is stated for part of the rows, as once, few or many counts, or as a class when the clone is expanded.

TRBJ1-5 | NA | TRBD1 | TRBV28 | TGTGCCAGCAGTTTGCCCTCACAGGGGAACAATCAGCCCCAGCATTTT | CASSLPSQGNNQPQHF
TRBJ1-4 | NA | NA | TRBV7-2 | TGTGCCAGCAGCTTATCAGGGTCGGGCGAAAAACTGTTTTTT | CASSLSGSGEKLFF
TRBJ1-6 | few | TRBD1 | TRBV7-2 | TGTGCCAGCAGCTCCAGGACAGGGATGGATTCACCCCTCCACTTT | CASSSRTGMDSPLHF
TRBJ2-7 | NA | TRBD2 | TRBV19 | TGTGCCAGCGGACTAGCGCCGACCTACGAGCAGTACTTC | CASGLAPTYEQYF
TRBJ2-7 | few | NA | TRBV6-1 | TGTGCCAGCAGTGGTTCAGGGCTCTCCTACGAGCAGTACTTC | CASSGSGLSYEQYF
TRBJ2-1 | many | NA | TRBV7-8 | TGTGCCAGCAGCCCCGCAAGGAGGAGTTCCTACAATGAGCAGTTCTTC | CASSPARRSSYNEQFF
TRBJ2-1 | NA | NA | TRBV6-4 | TGTGCCAGCAGCGTACATGAGAGCTCCTACAATGAGCAGTTCTTC | CASSVHESSYNEQFF
TRBJ2-1 | NA | NA | TRBV6-1 | TGTGCCAGCAGTGAAGGTCTGGGAGTAGTGTTCTTC | CASSEGLGVVFF
TRBJ1-6 | few | NA | TRBV7-8 | TGTGCCAGCAGCCCAGCTACCGAATTCTCCCTCCACTTT | CASSPATEFSLHF
TRBJ1-5 | few | NA | TRBV12-3/TRBV12-4 | TGTGCCAGCAGTACCGCCATCAGTAATCAGCCCCAGCATTTT | CASSTAISNQPQHF
TRBJ2-1 | NA | NA | TRBV12-3/TRBV12-4 | TGTGCCAGCAGTCATCCCCAGCGGTTATCCTACAATGAGCAGTTCTTC | CASSHPQRLSYNEQFF